These 5 T cell receptor beta chains came from one sample sequenced in a study of CD8+ T cells in alopecia areata. The authors extracted RNA and reverse transcribed it into cDNA as the sequencing template. The assay was immunoSEQ multiplex PCR, and TCRdb's table has in-frame clones only and misses some. The data contain hundreds of thousands of clones, 50% to 65% of them singletons. The source was CD4+ T cells sorted from blood, collected at week 0. The receptors come from a human donor with alopecia areata.

The CDR3 nucleotides read TGTGCCAGCAGCTTTTACGGTGATACGCAGTATTTT. Its translation is CASSFYGDTQYF. The chain recombines TRBV7-9 with TRBJ2-3; the D is unclear. V was cut by 3 bases and J by 6 bases, with 7 bases left in between. Looked up from germline, CDR1 is SEHNR and CDR2 is FQNEAQ (reference sequence). This CDR3 is built from 12 residues.

A remark on this clone: A read error may account for a junction end that differs from germline. V and J are TRBV5-1 and TRBJ2-7; possibly TRBD1 for D (7 bases). The CDR3 has 14 residues. The germline gives CDR1 SGHRS, CDR2 YFSETQ. The CDR3 nucleotides are TGCGCCAGCAGCTTGCAGGGGGACTCCCACGAGCAGTACTTC. Translating it yields CASSLQGDSHEQYF. Supplemented by reference TRBV5-1 and TRBJ2-7, the full variable domain reads KAGVTQTPRYLIKTRGQQVTLSCSPISGHRSVSWYQQTPGQGLQFLFEYFSETQRNKGNFPGRFSGRQFSNSRSEMNVSTLELGDSALYLCASSLQGDSHEQYFGPGTRLTVT.

This clone was observed a few times. The chain joins TRBV29-1 to TRBJ2-1; D is uncertain. CDR1 is SQVTM and CDR2 is ANQGSEA in the germline V gene. With 4 bases removed from V and 6 bases from J, the gap between germline ends came to 4 bases. The length of the CDR3 is 10 residues. Written as DNA, the CDR3 is TGCAGCGTTGCATTCAATGAGCAGTTCTTC. It specifies CSVAFNEQFF.

This clone has more than one count but fewer than ten. The CDR3: CASSNYWGVGETQYF. CDR3 nucleotides: TGTGCCAGCAGCAATTATTGGGGGGTTGGAGAGACCCAGTACTTC. The V call is TRBV7-7, the J call TRBJ2-5, with D maybe TRBD2 (6 bases). Trimming took off 5 bases at V and 4 bases at J, with 17 bases between the two ends. The CDR3 contains 15 residues. Germline V gives CDR1 SSHAT, CDR2 FNYEAQ (reference sequence).

The CDR3 sequence is CASSLSGTGELFF. The CDR3, as DNA: TGTGCCAGCAGTTTATCTGGCACCGGGGAGCTGTTTTTT. V and J are TRBV27 and TRBJ2-2; no clear D gene. V gave up 0 bases and J gave up 4 bases, with 3 bases separating them. There are 13 residues in the CDR3. Germline V gives CDR1 MNHEY, CDR2 SMNVEV (reference sequence).